Following are 32 T cell receptor beta chains from one sample sequenced in a study of molecular identifiers for immune sequencing clone quantification. Using its own MiXCR run on the PCR reads, TCRdb lists one record per CDR3 protein. This table has around 470,000 distinct CDR3 sequences, 25% appearing once. The sample consisted of naive CD8+ T cells from blood, with Jurkat cell RNA spiked in. Stated subset: FACS-sorted CD8+CD4-CCR7+CD45RA+ naive T cells. These receptor sequences come from a human donor in good health. Some libraries in this study had Jurkat cell RNA spiked in.

Turning to this clonotype: This may be a read error, as it is one base from a much larger clone. Since the CDR3 does not end with the conserved phenylalanine or tryptophan, this likely comes from a read error. V usage is TRBV7-2 and J usage is TRBJ2-3; D gene unclear. CDR1 and CDR2 from the germline V gene are SGHTA and FQGNSA. This CDR3 is 14 amino acids long. V shed 3 bases and J shed 0 bases, with 7 bases lying between them. The CDR3: CASSFLSSTDTQYS. The DNA of the CDR3 is TGTGCCAGCAGCTTCCTGTCTAGCACAGATACGCAGTATTCT.

This clonotype was counted a few times. This chain uses TRBV29-1 with TRBJ1-1; TRBD1 aligns across 8 bases. Germline V gene lookup returns CDR1 SQVTM and CDR2 ANQGSEA. The CDR3 spans 14 residues. After removal of 3 bases from V and 8 bases from J, the junction contained 11 bases not matched to a gene. CDR3 DNA sequence: TGCAGCGTTGAGGATGAACAGGGGGTTAGAGAAGCTTTCTTT. Translating gives CSVEDEQGVREAFF.

This clonotype was counted a few times. CDR3 protein: CASSESPSGPTYEQYF. CDR3 nucleotide sequence: TGTGCCAGCAGTGAAAGTCCTAGCGGCCCAACCTACGAGCAGTACTTC. The chain combines TRBV25-1 with TRBJ2-7; 7 nucleotides agree with TRBD2. CDR1 is MGHDK, CDR2 SYGVNS, per germline. The J segment lost 2 bases and the V segment lost 2 bases, leaving 9 bases of the junction unmatched. This CDR3 region has 16 residues.

On this clonotype itself: The CDR3 carries no conserved terminal phenylalanine or tryptophan, so it likely arises from a read error. The chain uses TRBV7-2 and TRBJ2-7; D tentatively reads TRBD1 or TRBD2 (5 bases each). Germline loops: CDR1 SGHTA, CDR2 FQGNSA. The CDR3 contains 13 residues. Trimming removed 1 base at V and 3 bases at J, with 7 bases between. The CDR3 sequence: CASSLGGYYEQYS. The CDR3 DNA is TGTGCCAGCAGCTTAGGGGGGTACTACGAGCAGTACTCC.

V usage is TRBV7-8 and J usage is TRBJ2-3, with unresolved D. Germline loops: CDR1 SGHVS, CDR2 FQNEAQ. V was clipped by 5 bases and J by 7 bases, with 22 bases between them. The CDR3 sequence is 16 residues long. CDR3 region: CASSNPGVHTQNTQYF. DNA for the CDR3: TGTGCCAGCAGCAATCCGGGCGTCCACACACAAAATACGCAGTATTTT.

The J gene is TRBJ2-5, the V gene TRBV5-6, with D possibly matching TRBD1 (6 bases). The length of the CDR3 is 13 residues. In germline, CDR1 is SGHDT, CDR2 YYEEEE. V lost 4 bases to trimming and J lost 2 bases, with 9 bases between them. The CDR3 sequence is CASSGQGQETQYF. CDR3 bases: TGTGCCAGCAGCGGTCAGGGGCAAGAGACCCAGTACTTC. Based on the CDR3 plus reference TRBV5-6 and TRBJ2-5, the full variable domain is DAGVTQSPTHLIKTRGQQVTLRCSPKSGHDTVSWYQQALGQGPQFIFQYYEEEERQRGNFPDRFSGHQFPNYSSELNVNALLLGDSALYLCASSGQGQETQYFGPGTRLLVL.

The rearrangement uses TRBV20-1 and TRBJ2-1, with TRBD2 matching 12 bases. Germline V lookup: CDR1 DFQATT, CDR2 SNEGSKA (reference sequence). With V trimmed by 1 base and J by 1 base, 8 bases remained unmatched. The CDR3 is made up of 18 amino acids. The CDR3 nucleotides are TGCAGTGCTAGAGGACTAGCGGGAGACATCGTGTCCTACAATGAGCAGTTCTTC. This translates into CSARGLAGDIVSYNEQFF.

Comment on this clonotype: This may stem from a read error, because a much larger clone lies one nucleotide away. The V gene is TRBV9, the J gene TRBJ1-1; the D gene is possibly TRBD1 (6 bases). Looked up from germline, CDR1 is SGDLS and CDR2 is YYNGEE. The CDR3 runs to 15 residues. With 5 bases removed from V and 4 bases from J, the gap between germline ends came to 18 bases. In DNA form, the CDR3 reads TGTGCCAGCAGTAATGAGGGGGGCGTGAGCACTGAAGCTTTCTTT. Its translation: CASSNEGGVSTEAFF.

At least ten counts were recorded for this clonotype. The rearrangement links TRBV6-1 to TRBJ2-7, with D uncertain. Germline V gene lookup returns CDR1 MNHNS and CDR2 SASEGT. Trimming took off 1 base at V and 3 bases at J, with 7 bases between the two ends. CDR3 length: 13 amino acids. For the CDR3, the DNA is TGTGCCAGCAGTGAAGGCATAAACTACGAGCAGTACTTC. It yields the protein CASSEGINYEQYF.

This clonotype has just a few counts. J is TRBJ2-1 and V is TRBV4-3, with 9 bases aligning to TRBD2. There are 17 residues in the CDR3. The V gene's germline CDR1 is LGHNA and CDR2 YSLEER. The junction had 7 bases not matched to a gene; V was cut back by 0 bases and J by 4 bases. The CDR3 here is CASSQELRTSAYNEQFF. The CDR3 nucleotides read TGCGCCAGCAGCCAAGAGTTAAGGACTAGCGCTTACAATGAGCAGTTCTTC.

In DNA form, the CDR3 reads TGTGCCTGGATATATGCGGGAGCCATAACCGGGGAGCTGTTTTTT. Protein: CAWIYAGAITGELFF. The chain is built from TRBV30 and TRBJ2-2; 7 bases are shared with TRBD2. The CDR3 has 15 residues. Trimming cost V 4 bases and J 5 bases; bases outside gene matches: 10. Germline CDR1 GTSNPN, CDR2 SVGIG (reference sequence).

The rearrangement uses TRBV6-5 and TRBJ2-5; TRBD2 aligns across 7 bases. The CDR3 length is 15 residues. V trimming: 5 bases; J trimming: 9 bases; junction bases outside the gene matches: 15. CDR1 and CDR2 (germline): MNHEY, SVGAGI. CDR3 DNA: TGTGCCAGCAGTGTCGGGACTAACGGGAGCGCGCCCCAGTACTTC. Translated, it gives CASSVGTNGSAPQYF.

This chain joins TRBV12-3 or TRBV12-4 and TRBJ2-2, with 7 bases identical to TRBD1. The junction had 6 bases not matched to a gene; V was cut back by 8 bases and J by 0 bases. The CDR3 is 15 amino acids. The CDR3 region is CASGQGTANTGELFF. The CDR3, as DNA: TGTGCCAGCGGACAAGGGACAGCGAACACCGGGGAGCTGTTTTTT.

As to this clonotype: The conserved closing phenylalanine or tryptophan is absent in this CDR3, likely reflecting a read error. The chain uses TRBV19 and TRBJ2-7, with a possible D match to TRBD2 (5 bases). CDR1 is LNHDA, CDR2 SQIVND, per germline (reference sequence). The CDR3 runs 15 residues. V was trimmed by 4 bases and J by 0 bases, leaving 13 bases between them. For the CDR3, the DNA is TGTGCCAGTAGTACTTTTTGGGGAGCCTCCTACGAGCAGTACCTC. Protein sequence: CASSTFWGASYEQYL.

A word on this clonotype: This may be a read error: a much more frequent sequence differs by one nucleotide. This rearrangement joins TRBV7-9 to TRBJ2-5; D may be TRBD1 or TRBD2 (5 bases each). The CDR3 length is 14 residues. Between the trimmed V and J ends, which lost 1 base and 9 bases, there was a span of 15 bases. Germline CDR1 and CDR2: SEHNR and FQNEAQ (reference sequence). CDR3 sequence: CASSLGQIGEPQYF. Written as DNA, the CDR3 is TGTGCCAGCAGCTTAGGACAGATCGGGGAGCCCCAGTACTTC.

This clonotype was seen a handful of times. This chain connects TRBV19 to TRBJ1-4; D gene uncertain. This CDR3 has 17 amino acids. Per the germline V gene, CDR1 is LNHDA and CDR2 is SQIVND (reference sequence). V lost 7 bases and J 1 base, leaving 19 bases between the germline ends. The CDR3 sequence is CASTYDMGLGTNEKLFF. The CDR3 coding sequence is TGTGCCAGTACCTACGACATGGGTTTGGGAACTAATGAAAAACTGTTTTTT. Supplemented by reference TRBV19 and TRBJ1-4, the full variable domain reads DGGITQSPKYLFRKEGQNVTLSCEQNLNHDAMYWYRQDPGQGLRLIYYSQIVNDFQKGDIAEGYSVSREKKESFPLTVTSAQKNPTAFYLCASTYDMGLGTNEKLFFGSGTQLSVL.

V and J are TRBV25-1 and TRBJ2-7; 9 nucleotides line up with TRBD2. The V and J ends lost 1 base and 7 bases, in that order; junction bases with no gene match: 11. Germline V gene data show CDR1 as MGHDK and CDR2 as SYGVNS. The CDR3 length is 16 residues. The CDR3 bases are TGTGCCAGCAGTGAATTTGGGACTAGCCCTCTCCCTGAGCAGTACTTC. This encodes CASSEFGTSPLPEQYF.

A few counts support this clonotype. This sequence joins TRBV13 and TRBJ2-4, with D possibly TRBD2 on 6 matching bases. Germline V gives CDR1 PRHDT, CDR2 FYEKMQ (reference sequence). CDR3 length: 14 amino acids. Trimming removed 3 bases from V and 7 bases from J, with 13 bases in between. The CDR3 is CASSFELAGNIQYF. DNA of the CDR3: TGTGCCAGCAGCTTCGAACTAGCCGGTAACATTCAGTACTTC.

This clonotype was picked up one time. A junction boundary mismatches the germline segment, possibly from a read error. This chain connects TRBV20-1 to TRBJ2-5, with 8 bases matching TRBD1. The CDR3 has 13 amino acids. Germline V CDR1 and CDR2: DFQATT, SNEGSKA (reference sequence). Here the CDR3 DNA reads TGCAGTGCCCCGCGGCAGGGGGCAGAGCCCCAGTACTTC. It encodes CSAPRQGAEPQYF.

This clonotype was counted a few times. The genes are TRBV7-9 and TRBJ2-1, with 9 nucleotides matching TRBD2. CDR1 and CDR2 (germline): SEHNR, FQNEAQ (reference sequence). This CDR3 is built from 16 residues. V shed 0 bases, J shed 8 bases, and the junction held 8 bases outside the gene matches. CDR3 nucleotide sequence: TGTGCCAGCAGCTTAGCGGAGGTAGCGGGAGTTCATGAGCAGTTCTTC. Translation gives CASSLAEVAGVHEQFF.

The chain couples TRBV7-9 to TRBJ2-5; D is tentatively TRBD1 or TRBD2 (7 bases each). V was pared by 4 bases and J by 5 bases, with 14 bases between. This CDR3 spans 14 amino acids. The germline V gene encodes CDR1 SEHNR and CDR2 FQNEAQ (reference sequence). CDR3 nucleotides: TGTGCCAGCAGCTCAGGGGGGGGCATGGAGACCCAGTACTTC. Translation gives CASSSGGGMETQYF.

V usage is TRBV6-2 or TRBV6-3 and J usage is TRBJ2-5; possibly TRBD2 for D (6 bases). Germline V gene lookup returns CDR1 MNHEY and CDR2 SVGEGT. Trimming cost V 8 bases and J 2 bases, with 9 bases left between them. The CDR3 spans 12 residues. The CDR3: CASWGDQETQYF. DNA for the CDR3: TGTGCCAGCTGGGGGGATCAAGAGACCCAGTACTTC.

In the case of this clonotype: An end of the junction differs from the germline gene, which may be a read error. The gene calls are TRBV5-6 and TRBJ2-2, with 9 bases lining up with TRBD2. The CDR3 is 16 amino acids. The germline gives CDR1 SGHDT, CDR2 YYEEEE. In DNA form, the CDR3 reads TGTGCTAGCAGCTTCCCCAGCGGGGGGTCGGTCGGGGAGCTGTTTTTT. Its translation: CASSFPSGGSVGELFF.

This clonotype has a handful of counts. The chain uses TRBV5-6 and TRBJ1-6, with TRBD1 as a possible D gene (6 bases). Trimming removed 4 bases at V and 0 bases at J, with 17 bases between. The CDR3 runs to 18 residues. The V gene's germline CDR1 is SGHDT and CDR2 YYEEEE. The CDR3 protein is CASSLQGLKSSYNSPLHF. The CDR3 nucleotides read TGTGCCAGCAGCCTGCAGGGGCTCAAGAGCTCCTATAATTCACCCCTCCACTTT.

This clonotype was observed a few times. The V gene is TRBV12-3 or TRBV12-4, the J gene TRBJ2-7; D is undetermined. Between the trimmed V and J ends, which lost 6 bases and 5 bases, there was a span of 17 bases. The CDR3 length is 14 residues. The CDR3 DNA reads as TGTGCCAGCAGCACGGTTTTGGGGTCCGACGAGCAGTACTTC. As protein: CASSTVLGSDEQYF.

This clonotype has only a few counts. The rearrangement links TRBV27 to TRBJ2-5, with 8 bases fitting TRBD1. Germline-derived CDR1 and CDR2 are MNHEY and SMNVEV (reference sequence). The CDR3 contains 15 residues. J gave up 6 bases and V 6 bases, and 12 bases lay outside the gene matches. In nucleotides, the CDR3 is TGTGCCAGCAGCCCGGGACAGGCGCCGCTGAAGACCCAGTACTTC. It yields the protein CASSPGQAPLKTQYF.

The rearrangement joins TRBV28 to TRBJ2-5, with 14 bases that match TRBD2. Germline lookup yields CDR1 MDHEN and CDR2 SYDVKM. The V segment lost 5 bases and the J segment 4 bases; nucleotides outside the gene matches: 12. The CDR3 is made up of 18 amino acids. Written as DNA, the CDR3 is TGTGCCAGCAGTCCCGGGACAGGGACTAGCGGGAGCGGAGAGACCCAGTACTTC. Translated, it gives CASSPGTGTSGSGETQYF.

About this clonotype itself: Compared with germline, one end of the junction differs, possibly owing to a read error. The chain combines TRBV23-1 with TRBJ2-1; a possible D gene is TRBD2 (6 bases). TRBV23-1 is noted as an ORF with a role that remains uncertain. The CDR3 runs 16 residues. CDR3 amino acids: CVSSQSHPGTSTEQFF. For the CDR3, the DNA is TGCGTCAGCAGTCAATCGCACCCCGGGACTTCAACCGAGCAGTTCTTC.

This clonotype has just a few counts. The chain has TRBV27 and TRBJ2-3; TRBD2 agrees at 10 bases. The CDR3 loop spans 17 amino acids. Germline CDR1 and CDR2: MNHEY and SMNVEV (reference sequence). The ends lost 0 bases at V and 6 bases at J; junction bases unmatched: 9. CDR3: CASSLSYPSGGLDTQYF. The CDR3 DNA reads TGTGCCAGCAGTTTATCCTATCCTAGCGGGGGTTTGGATACGCAGTATTTT.

This clonotype was seen only a few times. The rearrangement links TRBV5-1 to TRBJ2-7; D unclear. CDR3 length: 14 amino acids. V was trimmed by 0 bases and J by 3 bases, leaving 10 bases between them. CDR1 is SGHRS, CDR2 YFSETQ, per germline. The CDR3 DNA sequence: TGCGCCAGCAGCTTGGGGGTCCTAAACTACGAGCAGTACTTC. It is translated as CASSLGVLNYEQYF.

This clonotype turned up a few times. V usage is TRBV7-2 and J usage is TRBJ2-7; 7 positions match TRBD2. Germline values: CDR1 SGHTA, CDR2 FQGNSA. After removal of 1 base from V and 3 bases from J, the junction contained 9 bases not matched to a gene. The CDR3 runs 16 residues. The CDR3 DNA sequence: TGTGCCAGCAGCTTAGTTCCTAGCGGACGAGACTACGAGCAGTACTTC. Encoded protein: CASSLVPSGRDYEQYF.

There are a few counts of this clonotype. The rearrangement joins TRBV20-1 to TRBJ2-1; D remains unclear. Germline CDR1 DFQATT, CDR2 SNEGSKA (reference sequence). With 0 bases removed from V and 8 bases from J, the gap between germline ends came to 17 bases. The CDR3 is 15 residues long. The CDR3 region is CSARDLDTTGDEQFF. DNA for the CDR3: TGCAGTGCTAGAGATTTAGACACAACCGGCGATGAGCAGTTCTTC.